This passage covers 21 T cell receptor beta chains from one sample sequenced in a study of human versus mouse CDR3 diversity and MHC coevolution. Data came from immunoSEQ multiplex PCR; TCRdb stores just in-frame clones and leaves some out. The sample consists of tens of thousands of clones, just under 95% of them appearing once. Sequenced material: naive CD4+ T cells from blood. The subset here: CD45RO-negative CD62L-positive naive CD4 T cells. Receptor source: a person between 25 and 69 years old in good health.

The CDR3 loop is CASSDPTKGGTDTQYF. The DNA for the CDR3 is TGTGCCAGCAGCGACCCCACTAAGGGGGGGACAGATACGCAGTATTTT. V gene TRBV5-4 combines with J gene TRBJ2-3; D may be TRBD2 (7 bases). Trimming took off 4 bases at V and 3 bases at J, with 18 bases between the two ends. This CDR3 comprises 16 residues. Germline V gene sequence: CDR1 SGHNT, CDR2 YYREEE (reference sequence).

The count of this clone is one. The chain carries TRBV27 and TRBJ2-1, with 7 nucleotides matching TRBD1. The CDR3 contains 18 residues. CDR1 is MNHEY, CDR2 SMNVEV, per germline (reference sequence). J gave up 0 bases and V 3 bases, and 11 bases lay outside the gene matches. The CDR3 is CASSFSLPDRSSYNEQFF. As DNA, the CDR3 is TGTGCCAGCAGTTTCTCCCTCCCGGACAGGAGCTCCTACAATGAGCAGTTCTTC.

The gene calls are TRBV5-1 and TRBJ2-3; 9 nucleotides match TRBD2. This CDR3 contains 14 residues. Germline V gene data show CDR1 as SGHRS and CDR2 as YFSETQ. V shed 4 bases and J 1 base; nucleotides not matched to a gene: 1. CDR3 protein: CASSPSGGTDTQYF. CDR3 nucleotide sequence: TGCGCCAGCAGCCCTAGCGGGGGCACAGATACGCAGTATTTT.

CDR3 residues: CASSDRGTGYYEQYF. The CDR3 DNA sequence: TGTGCCAGCAGTGATAGAGGGACAGGTTACTACGAGCAGTACTTC. V gene TRBV6-1 combines with J gene TRBJ2-7, with 8 bases fitting TRBD1. Germline-derived CDR1 and CDR2 are MNHNS and SASEGT. The junction had 7 bases not matched to a gene; V was cut back by 3 bases and J by 3 bases. The CDR3 extends over 15 amino acids.

This chain links TRBV25-1 with TRBJ2-7; TRBD2 aligns across 9 bases. The CDR3 contains 15 residues. V lost 6 bases to trimming and J lost 2 bases; unmatched junction nucleotides: 8. CDR1 MGHDK and CDR2 SYGVNS come from the germline V gene. CDR3 amino acids: CASRGASGIPYEQYF. CDR3 DNA sequence: TGTGCCAGCAGGGGGGCTAGCGGGATACCCTACGAGCAGTACTTC.

The chain carries TRBV6-5 and TRBJ2-7; TRBD1 aligns across 7 bases. The CDR3 has 15 amino acids. J lost 3 bases, V lost 0 bases, and 5 bases had no gene match. Germline CDR1 is MNHEY and CDR2 is SVGAGI. CDR3 DNA sequence: TGTGCCAGCAGTTACTCTTCCGGGACAGTCTACGAGCAGTACTTC. Its translation: CASSYSSGTVYEQYF.

The V and J genes are TRBV7-9 and TRBJ2-7, with D perhaps TRBD1 (6 bases). The CDR3 has 16 residues. Germline CDR1 and CDR2: SEHNR and FQNEAQ (reference sequence). Trimming stripped 5 bases from V and 2 bases from J, with 19 bases between. The CDR3 sequence: CASSLRRAGVTYEQYF. The DNA of the CDR3 is TGTGCCAGCAGCCTACGACGGGCAGGGGTAACCTACGAGCAGTACTTC. The full variable domain, its missing parts supplied by reference TRBV7-9 and TRBJ2-7, is DTGVSQNPRHKITKRGQNVTFRCDPISEHNRLYWYRQTLGQGPEFLTYFQNEAQLEKSRLLSDRFSAERPKGSFSTLEIQRTEQGDSAMYLCASSLRRAGVTYEQYFGPGTRLTVT.

This chain joins TRBV7-9 and TRBJ1-6; the D gene is possibly TRBD1 (5 bases). V lost 5 bases, J lost 9 bases, and 20 bases lay in between. The CDR3 runs 16 residues. CDR1 and CDR2 from the germline V gene are SEHNR and FQNEAQ (reference sequence). This CDR3 is CASSPTQGRGGSPLHF. CDR3 bases: TGTGCCAGCAGCCCCACTCAGGGTCGGGGAGGTTCACCCCTCCACTTT. Using reference TRBV7-9 and TRBJ1-6 for the parts outside the CDR3, the full variable domain is DTGVSQNPRHKITKRGQNVTFRCDPISEHNRLYWYRQTLGQGPEFLTYFQNEAQLEKSRLLSDRFSAERPKGSFSTLEIQRTEQGDSAMYLCASSPTQGRGGSPLHFGNGTRLTVT.

The chain combines TRBV29-1 with TRBJ2-1; 9 positions agree with TRBD2. V was pared by 2 bases and J by 4 bases, with 3 bases of the junction left unmatched. CDR1 is SQVTM and CDR2 is ANQGSEA in the germline V gene. This CDR3 is 14 amino acids long. The CDR3: CSVEFLAGYNEQFF. The DNA of the CDR3 is TGCAGCGTTGAATTTCTAGCGGGGTACAATGAGCAGTTCTTC.

V and J are TRBV5-4 and TRBJ1-2, with 8 positions matching TRBD1. The V gene's germline CDR1 is SGHNT and CDR2 YYREEE (reference sequence). The CDR3 is 18 residues long. V shed 2 bases and J 0 bases; nucleotides not matched to a gene: 12. The CDR3 region is CASSFEQGAMLANYGYTF. The CDR3, as DNA: TGTGCCAGCAGCTTCGAGCAGGGGGCGATGTTAGCTAACTATGGCTACACCTTC.

The CDR3 loop is CASSELGTEGSPLHF. CDR3 bases: TGTGCCAGCAGTGAGCTTGGAACAGAAGGTTCACCCCTCCACTTT. The chain combines TRBV6-1 with TRBJ1-6; no clear D. This CDR3 is 15 amino acids long. V gave up 3 bases and J gave up 9 bases, with 15 bases separating them. CDR1 is MNHNS, CDR2 SASEGT, per germline.

The rearrangement uses TRBV6-5 and TRBJ2-7; D unclear. Trimming stripped 5 bases from V and 5 bases from J, with 16 bases between. Germline CDR1 is MNHEY and CDR2 is SVGAGI. The CDR3 contains 14 residues. The CDR3: CASSPTSRYDEQYF. In DNA, the CDR3 is TGTGCCAGCAGTCCTACTTCTAGATACGACGAGCAGTACTTC.

The rearrangement uses TRBV7-8 and TRBJ2-1, with a possible D match to TRBD2 (5 bases). CDR1 and CDR2 from the germline V gene are SGHVS and FQNEAQ. V was cut by 0 bases and J by 6 bases, with 15 bases left in between. The CDR3 contains 16 residues. The CDR3 reads CASSLAWSGAGNEQFF. In DNA form, the CDR3 reads TGTGCCAGCAGCTTAGCGTGGTCAGGCGCGGGCAATGAGCAGTTCTTC.

This clone was seen a single time. The chain couples TRBV11-2 to TRBJ2-5; 7 bases agree with TRBD1. V was clipped by 10 bases and J by 4 bases; unmatched bases: 12. The CDR3 sequence is 14 residues long. Germline CDR1 and CDR2: SGHAT and FQNNGV. CDR3 amino acids: CATRGGQFGETQYF. For the CDR3, the DNA is TGTGCCACCAGAGGGGGCCAGTTTGGAGAGACCCAGTACTTC.

This clone was counted a single time. The chain links TRBV15 to TRBJ2-2; TRBD2 agrees at 11 bases. The CDR3 has 17 residues. Germline CDR1 and CDR2: LNHNV and YYDKDF (reference sequence). The ends lost 0 bases at V and 5 bases at J; junction bases unmatched: 5. As DNA, the CDR3 is TGTGCCACCAGCAGAGATCTGGGGACTAGCGGAACCGGGGAGCTGTTTTTT. It translates to CATSRDLGTSGTGELFF.

This rearrangement joins TRBV30 to TRBJ1-3; 7 bases align to TRBD1. The CDR3 runs to 16 residues. After removal of 2 bases from V and 0 bases from J, the junction contained 7 bases not matched to a gene. Germline loops: CDR1 GTSNPN, CDR2 SVGIG (reference sequence). This CDR3 reads CAWSFRQGGSGNTIYF. CDR3 coding DNA: TGTGCCTGGAGTTTCCGACAGGGCGGCTCTGGAAACACCATATATTTT.

This chain uses TRBV7-2 with TRBJ2-7; tentative D call: TRBD1 (5 bases). This CDR3 contains 15 residues. V gave up 2 bases and J gave up 0 bases, with 11 bases separating them. CDR1 is SGHTA and CDR2 is FQGNSA in the germline V gene. CDR3 amino acids: CASSLQGSLSYEQYF. The CDR3 DNA reads as TGTGCCAGCAGCTTACAGGGTTCCCTCTCCTACGAGCAGTACTTC.

As DNA, the CDR3 is TGCAGCGTTGTCATGGCGGGCAGCCACCCTTTCTATGGCTACACCTTC. It translates to CSVVMAGSHPFYGYTF. The chain carries TRBV29-1 and TRBJ1-2, with D hard to call. Trimming took off 4 bases at V and 4 bases at J, with 22 bases between the two ends. The CDR3 spans 16 residues. The germline V gene has CDR1 SQVTM and CDR2 ANQGSEA.

This chain connects TRBV6-5 to TRBJ2-1, with a weak D call TRBD2 (6 bases). CDR3 length: 13 amino acids. The V gene's germline CDR1 is MNHEY and CDR2 SVGAGI. Between the trimmed V and J ends, which lost 6 bases and 8 bases, there was a span of 14 bases. CDR3 sequence: CASSHRRGDEQFF. The CDR3 DNA sequence: TGTGCCAGCAGCCACCGGCGGGGTGATGAGCAGTTCTTC.

The chain uses TRBV5-1 and TRBJ2-7; 8 nucleotides align to TRBD1. This CDR3 is 16 amino acids long. With V trimmed by 0 bases and J by 4 bases, 9 bases remained unmatched. The germline gives CDR1 SGHRS, CDR2 YFSETQ. CDR3 sequence (DNA): TGCGCCAGCAGCTTGGAGGCCAGGGGGCCTACGTACGAGCAGTACTTC. It is translated as CASSLEARGPTYEQYF.

The genes are TRBV7-6 and TRBJ2-1, with TRBD2 matching over 7 bases. With V trimmed by 0 bases and J by 7 bases, 12 bases remained unmatched. The CDR3 totals 17 residues. The V gene's germline CDR1 is SGHVS and CDR2 FNYEAQ. The CDR3 spells CASSLAPTSPRRNEQFF. In DNA form, the CDR3 reads TGTGCCAGCAGCTTAGCCCCGACTAGCCCCAGGAGGAATGAGCAGTTCTTC.